These 27 T cell receptor beta chains were sequenced from one sample in a study of blood T cell repertoires in COVID-19. Clones were read by immunoSEQ multiplex PCR, and TCRdb kept only the in-frame ones, dropping some. The top ten clones hold under 3.5% of a sample with roughly 200,000 clones, 80% to 90% of them seen once. Sequenced: peripheral blood. These receptors all stem from a man aged 60 to 69 with acute or convalescent COVID-19.

The chain is built from TRBV10-3 and TRBJ2-3; D may be TRBD2 (5 bases). Trimming took off 0 bases at V and 4 bases at J, with 11 bases between the two ends. The germline V gene encodes CDR1 ENHRY and CDR2 SYGVKD. The CDR3 has 15 residues. In nucleotides, the CDR3 is TGTGCCATCAGTGAGTCGGCCTCGGAGGCAGATACGCAGTATTTT. As protein: CAISESASEADTQYF.

V and J are TRBV7-2 and TRBJ2-2; D ambiguous. Germline CDR1 is SGHTA and CDR2 is FQGNSA. This CDR3 comprises 14 residues. V was cut by 5 bases and J by 3 bases, with 10 bases left in between. The CDR3 sequence is CASSHSTDTGELFF. For the CDR3, the DNA is TGTGCCAGCAGCCACTCTACTGACACCGGGGAGCTGTTTTTT.

The V gene is TRBV7-2, the J gene TRBJ2-7; D is perhaps TRBD2 (7 bases). The V and J ends lost 5 bases and 5 bases respectively, with 16 bases between them. The CDR3 extends over 14 amino acids. The germline V gene encodes CDR1 SGHTA and CDR2 FQGNSA. The CDR3 region is CASSQRGGLNEQYF. CDR3 DNA sequence: TGTGCCAGCAGCCAAAGGGGGGGACTCAACGAGCAGTACTTC.

This clone was detected only once. J is TRBJ2-1 and V is TRBV10-2; 7 bases align to TRBD2. This CDR3 is built from 16 residues. Per germline, CDR1 WSHSY and CDR2 SAAADI. V shed 8 bases and J 3 bases; nucleotides not matched to a gene: 13. The CDR3 DNA reads as TGCGCCAGCTCCAGTAACCGCGGGAGTTACTACAATGAGCAGTTCTTC. Protein: CASSSNRGSYYNEQFF.

The chain is built from TRBV5-6 and TRBJ1-4; D gene unclear. Germline values: CDR1 SGHDT, CDR2 YYEEEE. This CDR3 comprises 14 residues. V lost 1 base and J lost 7, with 11 bases in between. CDR3 amino acids: CASSLKQSGEKLFF. CDR3 DNA: TGTGCCAGCAGCTTGAAACAGAGCGGTGAAAAACTGTTTTTT.

The chain combines TRBV9 with TRBJ2-1, with D perhaps TRBD1 (5 bases). The CDR3 sequence is 18 residues long. CDR1 is SGDLS, CDR2 YYNGEE, per germline. The ends were cut back, 3 bases at V and 5 bases at J, with 24 bases in the middle. In DNA form, the CDR3 reads TGTGCCAGCAGCGCCCCCCTAGGGGTGGCAGAGCCGAACAATGAGCAGTTCTTC. Protein: CASSAPLGVAEPNNEQFF. The entire variable domain, with the rest obtained from reference TRBV9 and TRBJ2-1, is as follows: DSGVTQTPKHLITATGQRVTLRCSPRSGDLSVYWYQQSLDQGLQFLIQYYNGEERAKGNILERFSAQQFPDLHSELNLSSLELGDSALYFCASSAPLGVAEPNNEQFFGPGTRLTVL.

The sample holds a few counts of this clone. The gene calls are TRBV5-1 and TRBJ2-7; weak D call: TRBD2 (5 bases). The V end lost 1 base, the J end lost 6 bases, and 8 bases lay between the germline ends. From germline, CDR1 is SGHRS and CDR2 YFSETQ. The CDR3 spans 12 residues. DNA of the CDR3: TGCGCCAGCAGCTTGACCGAGGGCGAGCAGTACTTC. Residues: CASSLTEGEQYF.

The chain combines TRBV28 with TRBJ1-3; D unresolved. Germline-derived CDR1 and CDR2 are MDHEN and SYDVKM. This CDR3 is built from 11 residues. The ends were cut back, 7 bases at V and 2 bases at J, with 3 bases in the middle. The DNA for the CDR3 is TGTGCCAGCACCGCTGGAAACACCATATATTTT. Protein product: CASTAGNTIYF.

The chain recombines TRBV7-9 with TRBJ1-1; D unresolved. V lost 2 bases to trimming and J lost 4 bases, with 8 bases between them. The germline V gene has CDR1 SEHNR and CDR2 FQNEAQ (reference sequence). The CDR3 is 13 amino acids. The CDR3 DNA follows: TGTGCCAGCAGCTTAAAGCCGGGCACTGAAGCTTTCTTT. This gives the protein CASSLKPGTEAFF.

The sample holds one count of this clone. The chain employs TRBV6-2 or TRBV6-3 and TRBJ2-3, with 10 bases fitting TRBD2. Germline V gene sequence: CDR1 MNHEY, CDR2 SVGEGT. There are 17 residues in the CDR3. V trimming: 1 base; J trimming: 2 bases; junction bases outside the gene matches: 6. Here the CDR3 reads CASSYWSTSGLTDTQYF. The CDR3, as DNA: TGTGCCAGCAGTTACTGGTCGACTAGCGGGCTCACAGATACGCAGTATTTT.

This chain links TRBV5-1 with TRBJ2-7, with 15 positions matching TRBD2. Germline CDR1 and CDR2: SGHRS and YFSETQ. Trimming took 4 bases from V and 4 from J; bases not matched to a gene: 6. The CDR3 spans 16 residues. The CDR3 reads CASSLGLAGGKYEQYF. CDR3 nucleotides: TGCGCCAGCAGCCTCGGACTAGCGGGAGGGAAGTACGAGCAGTACTTC.

This chain joins TRBV5-1 and TRBJ1-1; D not certain. The germline CDR1 and CDR2 sequences are SGHRS and YFSETQ. The CDR3 runs to 14 residues. Trimming removed 0 bases from V and 3 bases from J, with 9 bases in between. CDR3 in amino acids: CASSLDGSDTEAFF. The CDR3 region has the DNA TGCGCCAGCAGCTTGGATGGGAGTGACACTGAAGCTTTCTTT.

The genes are TRBV3-1 (or the pseudogene TRBV3-2) and TRBJ2-7; no clear D gene. Germline lookup yields CDR1 LGHDT and CDR2 YNNKEL (reference sequence). Trimming left V 0 bases short and J 10 bases short, with 10 bases between. The CDR3 is 12 amino acids. The CDR3 bases are TGTGCCAGCAGCCAAGATGTCCAGGTCCAGTACTTC. It yields the protein CASSQDVQVQYF.

The table lists this clone with a count of one. The chain employs TRBV19 and TRBJ1-1; maybe TRBD1 (6 bases). Germline V lookup: CDR1 LNHDA, CDR2 SQIVND (reference sequence). The ends were cut back, 5 bases at V and 5 bases at J, with 15 bases in the middle. This CDR3 has 14 residues. This CDR3 reads CASSQQGGGTEAFF. Here the CDR3 DNA reads TGTGCCAGTAGTCAACAGGGAGGGGGAACTGAAGCTTTCTTT. Full variable domain (missing parts from reference TRBV19 and TRBJ1-1): DGGITQSPKYLFRKEGQNVTLSCEQNLNHDAMYWYRQDPGQGLRLIYYSQIVNDFQKGDIAEGYSVSREKKESFPLTVTSAQKNPTAFYLCASSQQGGGTEAFFGQGTRLTVV.

The CDR3 DNA reads TGCGCCAGCAGCCCGACTAGCGGGACTGAGCAGTTCTTC. Translation: CASSPTSGTEQFF. This chain joins TRBV4-3 and TRBJ2-1; 11 bases line up with TRBD2. CDR1 is LGHNA and CDR2 is YSLEER in the germline V gene. The trim removed 4 bases at V and 9 bases at J, leaving 2 bases unmatched. The CDR3 has 13 amino acids.

The chain employs TRBV7-2 and TRBJ2-7; unclear D gene. The CDR3 is made up of 12 amino acids. Trimming took 6 bases from V and 2 from J, leaving 8 bases between them. The germline gives CDR1 SGHTA, CDR2 FQGNSA. This chain's CDR3 is CASSPSAYEQYF. The CDR3 DNA is TGTGCCAGCAGTCCCAGCGCCTACGAGCAGTACTTC.

This clone was observed a handful of times. The DNA for the CDR3 is TGTGCCAGCAGACAGAACAGGAATTCACCCCTCCACTTT. As protein: CASRQNRNSPLHF. The V and J genes are TRBV5-8 and TRBJ1-6; possible D gene TRBD1, 5 bases. Trimming pared 5 bases from V and 7 bases from J, leaving 10 bases between. The CDR3 length is 13 residues. Germline CDR1 reads SGHTS; CDR2 reads YDEGEE.

This clone was counted only a few times. The chain joins TRBV24-1 to TRBJ1-5; no clear D. Germline V gene data show CDR1 as KGHDR and CDR2 as SFDVKD. This CDR3 is built from 12 residues. Trimming stripped 4 bases from V and 4 bases from J, with 4 bases between. Written as DNA, the CDR3 is TGTGCCACCAGTGACAAAAATCAGCCCCAGCATTTT. This translates into CATSDKNQPQHF.

The rearrangement uses TRBV19 and TRBJ1-1; perhaps TRBD1 as D (5 bases). The CDR3 has 16 residues. Germline-derived CDR1 and CDR2 are LNHDA and SQIVND (reference sequence). V dropped 5 bases and J dropped 5 bases, with 21 bases sitting between them. CDR3 coding DNA: TGTGCCAGTAGTCCGGGACGCCATCCGGGGGGTACTGAAGCTTTCTTT. Residues: CASSPGRHPGGTEAFF. The whole variable domain, remainder taken from reference TRBV19 and TRBJ1-1, is DGGITQSPKYLFRKEGQNVTLSCEQNLNHDAMYWYRQDPGQGLRLIYYSQIVNDFQKGDIAEGYSVSREKKESFPLTVTSAQKNPTAFYLCASSPGRHPGGTEAFFGQGTRLTVV.

This chain uses TRBV11-2 with TRBJ2-5, with a weak D call TRBD1 (6 bases). Germline assignment: CDR1 SGHAT and CDR2 FQNNGV. The CDR3 runs to 12 residues. V lost 5 bases and J 7 bases, leaving 11 bases between the germline ends. The CDR3 region is CASSGGWSTQYF. For the CDR3, the DNA is TGTGCCAGCAGCGGGGGCTGGTCGACCCAGTACTTC.

This clone was observed a few times. The chain couples TRBV3-1 (or the pseudogene TRBV3-2) to TRBJ2-1; 8 bases match TRBD2. Trimming removed 1 base from V and 6 bases from J; junction bases left unmatched: 8. From germline, CDR1 is LGHDT and CDR2 YNNKEL (reference sequence). The CDR3 contains 16 residues. Here the CDR3 reads CASSQGGAGGVNEQFF. For the CDR3, the DNA is TGTGCCAGCAGCCAAGGGGGGGCGGGAGGAGTCAATGAGCAGTTCTTC.

The chain is built from TRBV4-1 and TRBJ1-1, with 7 bases identical to TRBD1. V was pared by 3 bases and J by 0 bases, with 7 bases of the junction left unmatched. Germline-derived CDR1 and CDR2 are MGHRA and YSYEKL. The CDR3 spans 16 residues. CDR3 protein: CASSHREDRLNTEAFF. The CDR3 bases are TGCGCCAGCAGCCACCGAGAGGACAGGCTGAACACTGAAGCTTTCTTT.

V and J are TRBV19 and TRBJ2-1; TRBD1 matches at 7 bases. The ends lost 7 bases at V and 7 bases at J; junction bases unmatched: 16. Germline CDR1 is LNHDA and CDR2 is SQIVND (reference sequence). The CDR3 is made up of 16 amino acids. The CDR3 coding sequence is TGTGCCAGTAACAACAAACCTCAGACAGGGCCAAATGAGCAGTTCTTC. This translates into CASNNKPQTGPNEQFF.

The J gene is TRBJ2-7, the V gene TRBV27; 10 nucleotides align to TRBD1. V shed 6 bases and J 5 bases; nucleotides not matched to a gene: 7. Germline CDR1 and CDR2: MNHEY and SMNVEV (reference sequence). The CDR3 consists of 14 residues. CDR3 amino acids: CASRRLGQGNEQYF. The CDR3 DNA reads as TGTGCCAGCAGACGATTGGGACAGGGGAACGAGCAGTACTTC.

The chain recombines TRBV9 with TRBJ2-1, with 7 bases matching TRBD1. The CDR3 extends over 16 amino acids. Unmatched junction bases numbered 9, after V lost 0 bases and J lost 6 bases. The germline CDR1 and CDR2 sequences are SGDLS and YYNGEE. The CDR3 loop reads CASSVVGRGLSNEQFF. CDR3 coding DNA: TGTGCCAGCAGCGTAGTAGGCAGGGGGTTAAGCAATGAGCAGTTCTTC. The full variable domain, completed using reference TRBV9 and TRBJ2-1, is DSGVTQTPKHLITATGQRVTLRCSPRSGDLSVYWYQQSLDQGLQFLIQYYNGEERAKGNILERFSAQQFPDLHSELNLSSLELGDSALYFCASSVVGRGLSNEQFFGPGTRLTVL.

The CDR3 bases are TGTGCCAGCAGTTCCAACCTCGGGCAGGGAAATAATTCACCCCTCCACTTT. Translated, it gives CASSSNLGQGNNSPLHF. J is TRBJ1-6 and V is TRBV28, with D possibly being TRBD1 (5 bases). Germline-derived CDR1 and CDR2 are MDHEN and SYDVKM. Trimming stripped 4 bases from V and 5 bases from J, with 18 bases between. The CDR3 has 17 residues.

The chain links TRBV28 to TRBJ1-1; no definite D call. The CDR3 runs to 14 residues. Trimming cost V 3 bases and J 6 bases, with 14 bases left between them. CDR1 and CDR2 (germline): MDHEN, SYDVKM. CDR3 nucleotide sequence: TGTGCCAGCAGTTTCGTACGGGTAGAGGCTGAAGCTTTCTTT. It specifies CASSFVRVEAEAFF.